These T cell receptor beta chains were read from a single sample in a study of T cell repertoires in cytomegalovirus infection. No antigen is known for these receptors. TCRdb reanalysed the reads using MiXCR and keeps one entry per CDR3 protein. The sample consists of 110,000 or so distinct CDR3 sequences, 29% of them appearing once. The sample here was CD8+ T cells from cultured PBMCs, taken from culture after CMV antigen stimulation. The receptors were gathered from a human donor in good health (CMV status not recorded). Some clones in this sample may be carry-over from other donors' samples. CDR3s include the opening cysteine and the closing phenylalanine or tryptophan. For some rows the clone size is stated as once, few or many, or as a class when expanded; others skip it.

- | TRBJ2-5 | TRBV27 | CASSFIGSSQETQYF
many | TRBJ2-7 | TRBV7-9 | CASSLEQGLTYEQYF
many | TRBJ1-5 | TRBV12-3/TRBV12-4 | CASSFSGMGNQPQHF
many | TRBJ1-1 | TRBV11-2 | CASSFEVGSADTEAFF
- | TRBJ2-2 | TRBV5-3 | CASSNGNTGELFF
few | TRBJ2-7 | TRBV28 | CASSLHTSGVSYEQYF
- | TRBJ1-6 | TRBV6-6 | CASTSKSSYNSPLHF
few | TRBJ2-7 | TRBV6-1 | CASSDRDGAFYEQYF
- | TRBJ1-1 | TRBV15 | CATSTSRMNTEAFF
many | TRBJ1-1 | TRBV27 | CASSLGRNTEAFF
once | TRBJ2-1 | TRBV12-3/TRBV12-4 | CASTSSLEHPGQKGNEQFF
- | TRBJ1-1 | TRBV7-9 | CASVVPNTLEAFF
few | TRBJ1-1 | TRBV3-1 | CASSQNPSRSVTEAFF
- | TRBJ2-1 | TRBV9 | CASSAAPGGYNEQFF
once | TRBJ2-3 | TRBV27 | CASTWAGPTDTQYF
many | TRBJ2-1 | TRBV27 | CASSPRGKHPDNEQFF
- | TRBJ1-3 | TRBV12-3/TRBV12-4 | CASSLAAGSSGNTIYF
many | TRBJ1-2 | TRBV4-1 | CASNSGGRGSYGYTF
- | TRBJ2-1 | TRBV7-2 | CASSSGLMEQFF
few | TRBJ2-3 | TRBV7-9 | CASHTTGGVGRF
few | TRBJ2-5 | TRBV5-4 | CASSLAFSRVEETQYF
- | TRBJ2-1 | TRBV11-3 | CASSLLLGYEQFF
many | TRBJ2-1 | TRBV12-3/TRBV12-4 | CASSLGLDEQFF
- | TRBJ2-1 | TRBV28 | CASSPLSGSSYNEQFF
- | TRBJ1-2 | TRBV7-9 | CASSPGEVGGYTF
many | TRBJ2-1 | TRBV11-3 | CASRGLSGNQGGLTYNEQFF
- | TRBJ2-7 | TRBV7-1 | CASSPRTSGGVEQYF
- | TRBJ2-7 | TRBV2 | CASSEFYTGTGYEQYF
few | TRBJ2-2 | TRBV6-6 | CASSYPRQSTNTGELFF
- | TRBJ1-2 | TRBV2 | CASGTGVYGYTF
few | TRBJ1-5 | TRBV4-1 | CASSDLDVNSNQPQHF
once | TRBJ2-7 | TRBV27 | CASSLATGNEQYF
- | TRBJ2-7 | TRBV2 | CASSVRPPHYEQYF
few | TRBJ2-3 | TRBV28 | CASSLFRGTTDTQYF
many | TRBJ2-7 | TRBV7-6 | CASSPDGYEQYF
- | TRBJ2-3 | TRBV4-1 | CASSQRLAGGSTDTQYF
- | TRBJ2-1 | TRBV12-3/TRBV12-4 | CASSSQYNEQFF
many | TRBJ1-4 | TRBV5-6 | CASSPGQGIEKLFF
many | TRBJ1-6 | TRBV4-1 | CASSQVAGGSSPLHF
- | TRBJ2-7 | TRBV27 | CASSWTGGLEQYF
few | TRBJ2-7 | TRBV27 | CASSLSGGSYEQYF
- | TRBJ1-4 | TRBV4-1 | CASSLTGGPNEKLFF
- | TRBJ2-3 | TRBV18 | CASSPRSSTDTQYF
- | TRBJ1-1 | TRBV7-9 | CASSFPGTEAFF
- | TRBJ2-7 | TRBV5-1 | CASSLEGAPYEQYF
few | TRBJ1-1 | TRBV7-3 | CASSLTEGSEAFF
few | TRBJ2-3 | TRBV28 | CASSLNPGARTDTQYF
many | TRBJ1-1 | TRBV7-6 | CASSLAESTGPTEAFF
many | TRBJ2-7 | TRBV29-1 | CSVEDPRTAEQYF
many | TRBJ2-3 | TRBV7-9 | CASSLGMRSGPYSTQYF
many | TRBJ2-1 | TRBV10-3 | CAIRLPGLANEQFF
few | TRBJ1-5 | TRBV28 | CASSFSQGGWNQPQHF
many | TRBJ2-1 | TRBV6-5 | CASSYLAGGQSEQFF
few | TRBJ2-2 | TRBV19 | CASGYRGPGELFF
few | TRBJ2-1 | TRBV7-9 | CASSPTLEGYNEQFF
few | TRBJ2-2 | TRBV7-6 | CASSSPGGQRNTGELFF
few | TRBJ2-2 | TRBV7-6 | CASSPGASPGELFF
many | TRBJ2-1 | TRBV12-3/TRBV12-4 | CASSPSGLVPYNEQFF
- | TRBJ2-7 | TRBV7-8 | CASSLELSPTYEQYF